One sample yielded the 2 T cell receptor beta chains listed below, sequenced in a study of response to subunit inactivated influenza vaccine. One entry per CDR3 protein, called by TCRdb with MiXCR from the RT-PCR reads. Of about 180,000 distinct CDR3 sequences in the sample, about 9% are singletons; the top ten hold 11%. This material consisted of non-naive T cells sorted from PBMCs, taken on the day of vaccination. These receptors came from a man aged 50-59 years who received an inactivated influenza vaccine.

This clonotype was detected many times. In DNA form, the CDR3 reads TGTGCCAGCAGTTACTCTCAGGGAACGTTTTCCTACAATGAGCAGTTCTTC. Residues: CASSYSQGTFSYNEQFF. The chain links TRBV6-5 to TRBJ2-1, with a tentative D call TRBD1 (5 bases). V shed 0 bases and J shed 1 base, with 13 bases lying between them. The CDR3 spans 17 residues. Germline-derived CDR1 and CDR2 are MNHEY and SVGAGI.

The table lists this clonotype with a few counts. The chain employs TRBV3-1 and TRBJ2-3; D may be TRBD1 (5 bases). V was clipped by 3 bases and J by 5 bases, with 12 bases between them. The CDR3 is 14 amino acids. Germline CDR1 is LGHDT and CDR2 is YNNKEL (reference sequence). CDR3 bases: TGTGCCAGCAGCCAGGGCAGGGCTATAGATACGCAGTATTTT. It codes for CASSQGRAIDTQYF.